The rows below give T cell receptor beta chains drawn from one sample of a study of cytomegalovirus exposure and HLA in healthy donors. The data were produced by immunoSEQ multiplex PCR, yet TCRdb's version contains in-frame clones alone and is incomplete. The table has 150,000 to 200,000 clones, about four fifths seen once. Sequencing used PBMCs. The receptors here all came from a woman in her 50s in good health and CMV-seropositive. Each CDR3 is given with its conserved first and last residue. Fields, in order: J gene, V gene, clone size, D gene, CDR3 DNA, CDR3 protein. D genes are given only for firm matches. Size values are once, few and many counts, or a class for expanded clones, and some rows have none.

>TRBJ1-1|TRBV7-6|NA|NA
TGTGCCAGCAGCTTAGGAGGGGGGGGGACCACTGAAGCTTTCTTT
CASSLGGGGTTEAFF
>TRBJ2-7|TRBV27|few|NA
TGTGCCAGCAGTGAGGTGTTTCAGGGGACGTGGGCCTACGAGCAGTACTTC
CASSEVFQGTWAYEQYF
>TRBJ2-1|TRBV4-3|NA|NA
TGCGCCAGCTCTACCAGGGCAGCCAATTACAATGAGCAGTTCTTC
CASSTRAANYNEQFF
>TRBJ1-6|TRBV2|NA|TRBD1
TGTGCCAGCAGCGGACAGGGTGACCAGTCACCCCTCCACTTT
CASSGQGDQSPLHF
>TRBJ1-3|TRBV9|NA|TRBD1
TGTGCCAGCAGCCCCCGACAGGGGGGAGCTGGAAACACCATATATTTT
CASSPRQGGAGNTIYF
>TRBJ2-7|TRBV11-1|NA|TRBD2
TGTGCCAGCAGCACTCTTGCGGGGCTAGCGGGCTACGAGCAGTACTTC
CASSTLAGLAGYEQYF
>TRBJ1-1|TRBV7-9|few|NA
TGTGCCAGCAGCCTCGGGACACCGAACACTGAAGCTTTCTTT
CASSLGTPNTEAFF
>TRBJ1-2|TRBV11-1|NA|NA
TGTGCCAGCAGCTTATCAGGAAACAACTATGGCTACACCTTC
CASSLSGNNYGYTF
>TRBJ2-5|TRBV6-5|NA|NA
TGTGCCAGCAGTTACTCCCGCCAAGAGACCCAGTACTTC
CASSYSRQETQYF
>TRBJ2-5|TRBV7-6|NA|NA
TGTGCCAGCAGCTTAGCCCCCCCGGGGGGCGCGGAGACCCAGTACTTC
CASSLAPPGGAETQYF
>TRBJ1-1|TRBV28|once|NA
TGTGCCAGCAGCCGGGGGATGGCCCCTGAAGCTTTCTTT
CASSRGMAPEAFF
>TRBJ2-5|TRBV5-4|NA|NA
TGTGCCAGCAGCCGCAGTTCGGGGGAAAGCGAGACCCAGTACTTC
CASSRSSGESETQYF
>TRBJ1-2|TRBV4-2|NA|TRBD1
TGTGCCAGCAGCCAGGCTATTGGACAGGGGACGGATGGCTACACCTTC
CASSQAIGQGTDGYTF
>TRBJ2-1|TRBV19|NA|TRBD2
TGTGCCAGTAGTGCAGGGAGGGGAAATGAGCAGTTCTTC
CASSAGRGNEQFF
>TRBJ1-5|TRBV28|NA|NA
TGTGCCAGCAGCCCCGTAATCGATCAGCCCCAGCATTTT
CASSPVIDQPQHF
>TRBJ1-5|TRBV27|NA|NA
TGTGCCAGCAGTTTAAACGGGAGATATAGCAATCAGCCCCAGCATTTT
CASSLNGRYSNQPQHF
>TRBJ2-3|TRBV7-2|NA|TRBD2
TGTGCCAGCAGCTTCAGACTAGCGGGGGTGTCCACAGATACGCAGTATTTT
CASSFRLAGVSTDTQYF
>TRBJ1-6|TRBV19|NA|NA
TGTGCCAGTTCCCCTCGGGGGGGGCAGTCCTATAATTCACCCCTCCACTTT
CASSPRGGQSYNSPLHF
>TRBJ2-3|TRBV9|NA|NA
TGTGCCAGCAGCGTAGGGCTTGATACGCAGTATTTT
CASSVGLDTQYF
>TRBJ2-7|TRBV5-5|NA|TRBD2
TGTGCCAGCAGCCTGACTTTGCGGGAGATAACGTCCTACGAGCAGTACTTC
CASSLTLREITSYEQYF
>TRBJ1-2|TRBV9|NA|TRBD1
TGTGCCAGCAGTTCCGACAGGGGCTATGGCTACACCTTC
CASSSDRGYGYTF
>TRBJ2-7|TRBV25-1|NA|TRBD2
TGTGCCAGCAGTAGGTTCGGGACTAGCGCAACCTACGAGCAGTACTTC
CASSRFGTSATYEQYF
>TRBJ1-2|TRBV18|NA|TRBD1
TGTGCCAGCTCACCCGAGGGACAGGCGACCGATGGCTACACCTTC
CASSPEGQATDGYTF
>TRBJ2-1|TRBV7-3|few|TRBD2
TGTGCCAGCAGCTTACAGCGCGGGGGGCGAGAGTTCTTC
CASSLQRGGREFF
>TRBJ1-1|TRBV4-1|NA|NA
TGCGCCAGCAGCCCTTCAGAGAGCTACCAGCGATTCACTGAAGCTTTCTTT
CASSPSESYQRFTEAFF
>TRBJ1-1|TRBV20-1|NA|NA
TGCAGTGCCCGCCGACAGGAAGCTTTCTTT
CSARRQEAFF
>TRBJ2-3|TRBV14|NA|TRBD1
TGTGCCAGCAGCCTCAGGACAGGGTCAATTGGAACAGATACGCAGTATTTT
CASSLRTGSIGTDTQYF
>TRBJ1-6|TRBV7-9|NA|NA
TGTGCCAGCAGCTTATCACAGGGAGCGAGCTCCTATAATTCACCCCTCCACTTT
CASSLSQGASSYNSPLHF